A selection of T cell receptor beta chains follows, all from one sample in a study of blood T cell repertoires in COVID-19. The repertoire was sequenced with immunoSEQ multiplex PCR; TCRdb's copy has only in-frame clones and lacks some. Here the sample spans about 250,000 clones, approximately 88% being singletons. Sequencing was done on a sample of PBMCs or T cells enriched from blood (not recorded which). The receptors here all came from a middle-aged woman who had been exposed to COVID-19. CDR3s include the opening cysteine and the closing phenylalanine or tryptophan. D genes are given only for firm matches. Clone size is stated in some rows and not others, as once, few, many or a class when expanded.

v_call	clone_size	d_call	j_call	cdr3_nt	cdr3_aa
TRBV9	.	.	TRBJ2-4	TGTGCCAGCAGCCATGGGGGGACTTCTTCGAACATTCAGTACTTC	CASSHGGTSSNIQYF
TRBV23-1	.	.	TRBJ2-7	TGCGCCAGCAGTCTTGGGACACTTTACTACGAGCAGTACTTC	CASSLGTLYYEQYF
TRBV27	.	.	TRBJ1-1	TGTGCCAGCAGAACAGGTTACACTGAAGCTTTCTTT	CASRTGYTEAFF
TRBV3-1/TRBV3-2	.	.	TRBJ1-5	TGTGCCAGCAGCCAGGATAGGACAGCAAAGAATCAGCCCCAGCATTTT	CASSQDRTAKNQPQHF
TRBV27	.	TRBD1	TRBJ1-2	TGTGCCAGCAGTATACGGACAGGGGGCGCAAAAGCGTCCGGCTACACCTTC	CASSIRTGGAKASGYTF
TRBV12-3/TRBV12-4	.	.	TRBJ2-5	TGTGCCAGCAGTTACAGCCAAGAGACCCAGTACTTC	CASSYSQETQYF
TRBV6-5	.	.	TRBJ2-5	TGTGCCAGCAGGATGCAGGTTCGGGAGACCCAGTACTTC	CASRMQVRETQYF
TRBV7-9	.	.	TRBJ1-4	TGTGCCAGCAGCCCTTCGACAGACGCAAAACTGTTTTTT	CASSPSTDAKLFF
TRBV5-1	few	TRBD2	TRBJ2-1	TGCGCCAGCAGCTTGGCGGGTAGCGGGGGATATCGTGAGCAGTTCTTC	CASSLAGSGGYREQFF
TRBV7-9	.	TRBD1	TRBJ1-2	TGTGCCAGCAGCAGGACAGGGGAGGGTGGCTACACCTTC	CASSRTGEGGYTF
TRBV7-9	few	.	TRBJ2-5	TGTGCCAGCAGCTTAGAGGCAGGATGGACCCAGTACTTC	CASSLEAGWTQYF
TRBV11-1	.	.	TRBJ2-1	TGTGCCAGCAGCTCTCAGGGATGGCATGAGCAGTTCTTC	CASSSQGWHEQFF
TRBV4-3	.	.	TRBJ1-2	TGCGCCAGCAGCCAAGATCCCGGACAGTATGGCTACACCTTC	CASSQDPGQYGYTF
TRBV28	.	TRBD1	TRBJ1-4	TGTGCCAGCAGCCCGGCGGGACAGGGGGCTGAAAAACTGTTTTTT	CASSPAGQGAEKLFF
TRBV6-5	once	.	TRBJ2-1	TGTGCCAGCAGTTATATGGCGGGGGCTAAACGTGAGCAGTTCTTC	CASSYMAGAKREQFF
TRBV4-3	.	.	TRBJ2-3	TGCGCCAGCAGCCAAGATTGGGTACGGGGAAGGGGGGATACGCAGTATTTT	CASSQDWVRGRGDTQYF
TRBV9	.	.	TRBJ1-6	TGTGCCAGCAGCGTACCAGGCCCTAATTCACCCCTCCACTTT	CASSVPGPNSPLHF
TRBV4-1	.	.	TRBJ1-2	TGCGCCAGCAGCCAAGAGAGCGGGCGTTCCTATGGCTACACCTTC	CASSQESGRSYGYTF
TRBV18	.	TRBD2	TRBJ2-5	TGTGCCAGCTCACCACCGACTAGCGATGAAGAGACCCAGTACTTC	CASSPPTSDEETQYF
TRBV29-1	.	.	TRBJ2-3	TGCAGCGTTGACGAGGACAGCCTACTCACAGATACGCAGTATTTT	CSVDEDSLLTDTQYF
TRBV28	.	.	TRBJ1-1	TGTGCCAGCACCGGTAGGGCAGGACTTTTAGCTTTCTTT	CASTGRAGLLAFF
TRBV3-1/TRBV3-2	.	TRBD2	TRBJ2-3	TGTGCCAGCAGCCAGGACTTACTAGCGGGTACAGATACGCAGTATTTT	CASSQDLLAGTDTQYF
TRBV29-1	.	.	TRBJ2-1	TGCAGCGTTGTAACAGGGAATCGTAATGAGCAGTTCTTC	CSVVTGNRNEQFF
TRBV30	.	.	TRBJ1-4	TGTGCCTGGAGTGTAGACAGTGGAGATGAAAAACTGTTTTTT	CAWSVDSGDEKLFF
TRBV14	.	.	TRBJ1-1	TGTGCCAGCAGCCCCCAGGTGAACACTGAAGCTTTCTTT	CASSPQVNTEAFF
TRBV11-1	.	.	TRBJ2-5	TGTGCCAGCAGTACAGGCGCAGAGACCCAGTACTTC	CASSTGAETQYF
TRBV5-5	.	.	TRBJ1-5	TGTGCCAGCAGCCCAAAGGGCGGGGGAAGCAATCAGCCCCAGCATTTT	CASSPKGGGSNQPQHF
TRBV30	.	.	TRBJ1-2	TGTGCCTGGAGTACTGATCGCGTCTACACCTTC	CAWSTDRVYTF
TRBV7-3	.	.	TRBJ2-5	TGTGCCAGCAGCAGAGACCAAGAGACCCAGTACTTC	CASSRDQETQYF
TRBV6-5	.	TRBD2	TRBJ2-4	TGTGCCAGCAGTTATACCAGGGAGGGCAAAAACATTCAGTACTTC	CASSYTREGKNIQYF
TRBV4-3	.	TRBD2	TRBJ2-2	TGCGCCAGCAGCCAAGAAGTAGCGGGGAACACCGGGGAGCTGTTTTTT	CASSQEVAGNTGELFF
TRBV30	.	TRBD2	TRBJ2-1	TGTGCCTGGAGCCGCGCGGGGGATCACAATGAGCAGTTCTTC	CAWSRAGDHNEQFF
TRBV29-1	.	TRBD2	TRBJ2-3	TGCAGCGTTATCGGGACTAGGGTTGGACTGGATACGCAGTATTTT	CSVIGTRVGLDTQYF
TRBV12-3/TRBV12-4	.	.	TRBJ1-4	TGTGCCAGCAGCCCAGAGCGGGAAAAACTGTTTTTT	CASSPEREKLFF
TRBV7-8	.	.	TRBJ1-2	TGTGCCAGCAGCGCGCAGGGGACCCAGAACTATGGCTACACCTTC	CASSAQGTQNYGYTF
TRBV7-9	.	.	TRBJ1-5	TGTGCCAGCAGCTTAGGAGGCGGAAATCAGCCCCAGCATTTT	CASSLGGGNQPQHF
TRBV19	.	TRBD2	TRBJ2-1	TGTGCCAGTAGTTCTCAACCGGGACTAGTCTACAATGAGCAGTTCTTC	CASSSQPGLVYNEQFF
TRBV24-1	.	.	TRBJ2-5	TGTGCCACCAGTGATTTGAAGGCCGGGGGGCCTAAAGAGACCCAGTACTTC	CATSDLKAGGPKETQYF
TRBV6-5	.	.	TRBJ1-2	TGTGTATCAGGGGACAACTATGGCTACACCTTC	CVSGDNYGYTF
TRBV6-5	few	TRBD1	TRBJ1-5	TGTGCCAGCAGGCAAACAGGGGTCAATCAGCCCCAGCATTTT	CASRQTGVNQPQHF
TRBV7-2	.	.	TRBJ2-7	TGTGCCAGCAGCCACCCAGGGACTGAGCAGTACTTC	CASSHPGTEQYF
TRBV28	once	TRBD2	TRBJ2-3	TGTGCCAGCAGTTTATGCCGGACTAGCGGGGGGATTCGCCTATGGGGGTCAGGCACAGATACGCAGTATTTT	CASSLCRTSGGIRLWGSGTDTQYF
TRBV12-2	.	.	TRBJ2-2	TGTGCAAGTCGCTTAGCGACGGGACGGGGGACCACCGGGGAGCTGTTTTTT	CASRLATGRGTTGELFF
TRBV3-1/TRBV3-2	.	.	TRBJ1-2	TGTGCCAGCAGCCATTTCACAGTTCACAACTATGGCTACACCTTC	CASSHFTVHNYGYTF
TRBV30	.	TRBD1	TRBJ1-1	TGTGCCGCTTCCGAGACAGGGGGCACTGAAGCTTTCTTT	CAASETGGTEAFF